This passage covers 15 T cell receptor beta chains from one sample sequenced in a study of cytomegalovirus exposure and HLA in healthy donors. 60 Vbeta and 13 Jbeta primers were used in PCR. The table came from immunoSEQ multiplex PCR; TCRdb's copy has only in-frame clones and leaves some out. Of over 100,000 clones in the sample, 75% to 90% were seen once. The sequencing input was PBMCs. The receptors were gathered from a woman between 50 and 59 years old in good health and CMV-seropositive.

The chain is built from TRBV29-1 and TRBJ2-7; 7 bases line up with TRBD2. CDR3 size: 11 residues. With 4 bases clipped from V and 7 bases from J, the junction kept 4 bases outside the gene matches. CDR1 is SQVTM, CDR2 ANQGSEA, per germline. Written as DNA, the CDR3 is TGCAGCGTTGGACTAGCTGGGGAGCAGTACTTC. Its translation: CSVGLAGEQYF.

The V and J genes are TRBV2 and TRBJ1-5; unclear D gene. Germline V gene sequence: CDR1 SNHLY, CDR2 FYNNEI. V was trimmed by 4 bases and J by 1 base, leaving 20 bases between them. The CDR3 consists of 18 residues. The CDR3 DNA reads as TGTGCCAGCAGTGTGCGGTTGATAGTAAATTTGAGCAATCAGCCCCAGCATTTT. This codes for CASSVRLIVNLSNQPQHF.

The chain recombines TRBV7-6 with TRBJ2-2, with TRBD2 identical over 8 bases. The CDR3 length is 19 residues. With V trimmed by 1 base and J by 6 bases, 16 bases remained unmatched. CDR1 is SGHVS, CDR2 FNYEAQ, per germline. CDR3 loop: CASSLDPRTSLQRAGELFF. The CDR3 DNA sequence: TGTGCCAGCAGCTTAGATCCCCGGACTAGCTTACAGCGGGCCGGGGAGCTGTTTTTT.

CDR3 sequence: CASSLGRDYATDTQYF. Here the CDR3 DNA reads TGTGCCAGCAGCTTAGGTCGGGACTACGCTACAGATACGCAGTATTTT. The V and J genes are TRBV11-3 and TRBJ2-3, with TRBD2 matching 7 bases. From germline, CDR1 is SGHNT and CDR2 YENEEA. CDR3 length: 16 amino acids. Trimming cost V 1 base and J 3 bases; bases outside gene matches: 7.

As for this clone: One end of the junction is discordant with germline, which a read error may explain. This chain uses TRBV7-7 with TRBJ2-2, with D unresolved. The CDR3 totals 14 residues. Looked up from germline, CDR1 is SSHAT and CDR2 is FNYEAQ (reference sequence). CDR3 sequence: CASSYSPVAGELFF. In DNA, the CDR3 is TGTGCTAGCAGTTACTCCCCGGTGGCCGGGGAGCTGTTTTTT.

This clone was detected a few times. This rearrangement joins TRBV7-8 to TRBJ2-7; maybe TRBD1 (6 bases). CDR1 is SGHVS and CDR2 is FQNEAQ in the germline V gene. Trimming left V 8 bases short and J 1 base short, with 15 bases between. CDR3 size: 14 residues. This chain's CDR3 is CASGETGRSYEQYF. The CDR3, as DNA: TGTGCCAGCGGGGAGACAGGCCGTTCCTACGAGCAGTACTTC. The whole variable domain, filled in from reference TRBV7-8 and TRBJ2-7, reads GAGVSQSPRYKVAKRGQDVALRCDPISGHVSLFWYQQALGQGPEFLTYFQNEAQLDKSGLPSDRFFAERPEGSVSTLKIQRTQQEDSAVYLCASGETGRSYEQYFGPGTRLTVT.

This chain links TRBV7-9 with TRBJ1-1, with TRBD1 matching 8 bases. The CDR3 length is 17 residues. The V gene's germline CDR1 is SEHNR and CDR2 FQNEAQ (reference sequence). J gave up 5 bases and V 4 bases, and 15 bases lay outside the gene matches. The CDR3: CASSSLRWTGRETEAFF. CDR3 bases: TGTGCCAGCAGCTCCCTACGTTGGACAGGGAGGGAGACTGAAGCTTTCTTT.

The chain joins TRBV7-9 to TRBJ2-1; D perhaps matches TRBD2 (5 bases). The CDR3 has 13 residues. Germline V CDR1 and CDR2: SEHNR, FQNEAQ (reference sequence). Trimming cost V 5 bases and J 8 bases, with 13 bases left between them. The CDR3 protein is CASSTPGSDEQFF. The CDR3 nucleotides are TGTGCCAGCAGCACCCCGGGGTCCGATGAGCAGTTCTTC.

The CDR3 DNA is TGTGCCAGCTCACCATCATATGAACAGGGGTCTGGCTACACCTTC. This encodes CASSPSYEQGSGYTF. The gene calls are TRBV18 and TRBJ1-2; TRBD1 matches at 7 bases. The CDR3 has 15 residues. In germline, CDR1 is KGHSH, CDR2 LQKENI. The V gene end was trimmed by 2 bases and the J gene end by 7 bases; junction bases not matched to a gene: 10.

This sequence joins TRBV7-3 and TRBJ2-5; D remains ambiguous. CDR1 is SGHTA, CDR2 FQGTGA, per germline. The germline V and J ends were trimmed by 2 bases and 0 bases, with 13 bases remaining between them. CDR3 length: 16 residues. DNA of the CDR3: TGTGCCAGCAGCTTAGAGCCCTCCCTGAACCAAGAGACCCAGTACTTC. Protein sequence: CASSLEPSLNQETQYF.

The chain combines TRBV19 with TRBJ2-1; 11 nucleotides align to TRBD2. The CDR3 spans 17 residues. V trimming: 5 bases; J trimming: 7 bases; junction bases outside the gene matches: 13. Germline CDR1 LNHDA, CDR2 SQIVND (reference sequence). The CDR3 DNA reads as TGTGCCAGTAGTGGTTTAGCGGGAGGGTCCAGGAGGAATGAGCAGTTCTTC. The encoded protein is CASSGLAGGSRRNEQFF.

The V and J genes are TRBV7-2 and TRBJ2-5, with 10 bases lining up with TRBD1. CDR1 is SGHTA, CDR2 FQGNSA, per germline. After removal of 4 bases from V and 5 bases from J, the junction contained 7 bases not matched to a gene. This CDR3 has 15 residues. The DNA for the CDR3 is TGTGCCAGCAGCTACCAGACAGGGGGCGGGGAGACCCAGTACTTC. Protein: CASSYQTGGGETQYF. The full variable domain, in which reference TRBV7-2 and TRBJ2-5 provide the parts outside the CDR3, is GAGVSQSPSNKVTEKGKDVELRCDPISGHTALYWYRQSLGQGLEFLIYFQGNSAPDKSGLPSDRFSAERTGGSVSTLTIQRTQQEDSAVYLCASSYQTGGGETQYFGPGTRLLVL.

The chain links TRBV25-1 to TRBJ1-1; D call uncertain. V shed 3 bases and J shed 3 bases, with 11 bases lying between them. From germline, CDR1 is MGHDK and CDR2 SYGVNS. There are 14 residues in the CDR3. DNA for the CDR3: TGTGCCAGCAGTGACGTCTCGAGGGACACTGAAGCTTTCTTT. Protein: CASSDVSRDTEAFF.

The chain combines TRBV27 with TRBJ2-2, with TRBD2 matching over 13 bases. Germline V lookup: CDR1 MNHEY, CDR2 SMNVEV (reference sequence). The V and J ends lost 5 bases and 9 bases, in that order; junction bases with no gene match: 9. The CDR3 consists of 16 residues. The CDR3 loop reads CASSLKLAGGPRELFF. CDR3 coding DNA: TGTGCCAGCAGTCTAAAACTAGCGGGAGGGCCCCGGGAGCTGTTTTTT.

The rearrangement joins TRBV6-6 to TRBJ2-5; 9 bases are a match to TRBD2. Germline lookup yields CDR1 MNHNY and CDR2 SVGAGI (reference sequence). This CDR3 contains 16 residues. Germline trimming cut 0 bases from V and 5 bases from J; bases unmatched to any gene: 7. The CDR3 is CASSYSTSGGRETQYF. The CDR3 DNA reads as TGTGCCAGCAGTTACTCGACTAGCGGCGGCAGGGAGACCCAGTACTTC.